This T cell receptor beta chain emerged from a study of T cells in narcolepsy. Notes on the study in general: HCRT-specific and TRIB2-specific autoreactive clonotypes appeared among same-patient CSF and blood CD4+ clonotypes.

Comments on this clone: Its target is not known.

The protocol was immunoSEQ multiplex PCR, while the TCRdb copy is restricted to in-frame clones and leaves out a portion. The data contain tens of thousands of clones, around 83% of them singletons. The germline CDR1 and CDR2 sequences are SGHVS and FQNEAQ. Trimming left V 5 bases short and J 5 bases short, with 15 bases between. This CDR3 has 15 residues. The sequenced sample consisted of memory (CD45RA-) CD4+ T cells from blood. The V gene is TRBV7-8, the J gene TRBJ1-4; D uncertain. This TCR derives from a human donor in good health. The CDR3 loop is CASSHGLTWNEKLFF. The CDR3 DNA sequence: TGTGCCAGCAGCCATGGACTGACGTGGAATGAAAAACTGTTTTTT. Looking up the rest from reference TRBV7-8 and TRBJ1-4 gives the full variable domain: GAGVSQSPRYKVAKRGQDVALRCDPISGHVSLFWYQQALGQGPEFLTYFQNEAQLDKSGLPSDRFFAERPEGSVSTLKIQRTQQEDSAVYLCASSHGLTWNEKLFFGSGTQLSVL.